This T cell receptor (beta chain) came from a study of control samples from healthy donors and cancer patients. Germline V gene data show CDR1 as MNHEY and CDR2 as SVGAGI. Trimming shortened V by 5 bases and J by 1 base, and 11 bases separated the two germline ends. The CDR3 has 14 residues. The repertoire was sequenced with immunoSEQ multiplex PCR; TCRdb's copy has only in-frame clones and lacks some. This table holds approximately 97,000 clones, 80% to 95% found once. The sample taken for sequencing was blood. This sequence joins TRBV6-5 and TRBJ2-5; D is tentatively TRBD1 or TRBD2 (6 bases each). This TCR derives from a human donor in good health. The donor label of this sample is uncertain. Written as DNA, the CDR3 is TGTGCCAGCAGTCACGGGGGCAGCCAAGAGACCCAGTACTTC. Residues: CASSHGGSQETQYF.